Below, 9 T cell receptor beta chains from the same sample are listed, as sequenced in a study of graft-versus-host responses after intestinal transplantation. The data were produced by immunoSEQ multiplex PCR, yet TCRdb's version contains in-frame clones alone and is incomplete. The repertoire has about 97,000 clones, more than 80% of them found once; the top ten carry roughly a sixth. Source: PBMCs, taken about 450 days after intestinal transplant. All receptors come from a human patient who received an intestinal transplant, so some T cells may come from the graft donor.

The V and J genes are TRBV9 and TRBJ2-1; 9 nucleotides agree with TRBD2. Germline assignment: CDR1 SGDLS and CDR2 YYNGEE. The V gene end was trimmed by 2 bases and the J gene end by 0 bases; junction bases not matched to a gene: 0. The CDR3 spans 15 residues. CDR3 amino acids: CASSVSGGSYNEQFF. The CDR3 DNA is TGTGCCAGCAGCGTTAGCGGGGGCTCCTACAATGAGCAGTTCTTC.

This clone appeared a few times. CDR3 sequence: CASSYPGQEYNSPLHF. CDR3 bases: TGTGCCAGCAGTTATCCGGGACAGGAATATAATTCACCCCTCCACTTT. The J gene is TRBJ1-6, the V gene TRBV2, with TRBD1 matching over 8 bases. The CDR3 is 16 amino acids. In germline, CDR1 is SNHLY, CDR2 FYNNEI. Trimming removed 5 bases from V and 4 bases from J; junction bases left unmatched: 7.

The chain employs TRBV6-5 and TRBJ1-2; maybe TRBD1 (6 bases). This CDR3 comprises 15 residues. The V gene lost 5 bases and the J gene lost 4 bases, with 17 bases spanning the gap. Germline-derived CDR1 and CDR2 are MNHEY and SVGAGI. CDR3 sequence: CASSHRGGATYGYTF. DNA of the CDR3: TGTGCCAGCAGTCATCGAGGGGGGGCGACCTATGGCTACACCTTC.

The chain recombines TRBV6-6 with TRBJ2-3; D remains ambiguous. The CDR3 consists of 15 residues. Germline CDR1 reads MNHNY; CDR2 reads SVGAGI (reference sequence). V lost 0 bases and J 0 bases, leaving 7 bases between the germline ends. The CDR3 loop reads CASSYSMGSTDTQYF. As DNA, the CDR3 is TGTGCCAGCAGTTACTCGATGGGGAGCACAGATACGCAGTATTTT.

In regard to this clone: The junction shows a germline mismatch at one end, possibly a read error. This same CDR3 is encoded by further DNA sequences in the sample. The chain combines TRBV6-5 with TRBJ1-1; the match to TRBD1 covers 7 bases. The CDR3 sequence is 12 residues long. Germline V gives CDR1 MNHEY, CDR2 SVGAGI. As DNA, the CDR3 is TGTGCCGTCCAGGGGGAGAACACTGAAGCCTTCTTT. Residues: CAVQGENTEAFF.

This chain links TRBV2 with TRBJ1-2; 9 nucleotides match TRBD1. Germline CDR1 and CDR2: SNHLY and FYNNEI. V lost 5 bases, J lost 5 bases, and 9 bases stayed unmatched. This CDR3 spans 15 amino acids. CDR3 protein: CASSPRRQGGYGYTF. Here the CDR3 DNA reads TGTGCCAGCAGTCCCAGAAGACAGGGGGGATATGGCTACACCTTC.

This chain joins TRBV7-3 and TRBJ1-1; D is ambiguous. This CDR3 contains 13 residues. Trimming removed 2 bases from V and 1 base from J, with 5 bases in between. In germline, CDR1 is SGHTA, CDR2 FQGTGA. CDR3 region: CASSLRGNTEAFF. CDR3 sequence (DNA): TGTGCCAGCAGCTTACGGGGGAACACTGAAGCTTTCTTT.

CDR3 in amino acids: CASSSLGGLKGEQFF. The CDR3 DNA is TGTGCCAGCAGCTCCTTGGGGGGTTTAAAGGGTGAGCAGTTCTTC. V and J are TRBV27 and TRBJ2-1; D might be TRBD2 (6 bases). Trimming removed 6 bases from V and 9 bases from J, with 21 bases in between. The CDR3 length is 15 residues. Germline V lookup: CDR1 MNHEY, CDR2 SMNVEV (reference sequence).

This clone is a singleton in its sample. The chain uses TRBV6-5 and TRBJ2-7; D not resolved. Trimming stripped 10 bases from V and 2 bases from J, with 9 bases between. The V gene's germline CDR1 is MNHEY and CDR2 SVGAGI. The CDR3 is 11 amino acids. This CDR3 is CATLGAYEQYF. The DNA of the CDR3 is TGTGCCACCCTTGGGGCCTACGAGCAGTACTTC.